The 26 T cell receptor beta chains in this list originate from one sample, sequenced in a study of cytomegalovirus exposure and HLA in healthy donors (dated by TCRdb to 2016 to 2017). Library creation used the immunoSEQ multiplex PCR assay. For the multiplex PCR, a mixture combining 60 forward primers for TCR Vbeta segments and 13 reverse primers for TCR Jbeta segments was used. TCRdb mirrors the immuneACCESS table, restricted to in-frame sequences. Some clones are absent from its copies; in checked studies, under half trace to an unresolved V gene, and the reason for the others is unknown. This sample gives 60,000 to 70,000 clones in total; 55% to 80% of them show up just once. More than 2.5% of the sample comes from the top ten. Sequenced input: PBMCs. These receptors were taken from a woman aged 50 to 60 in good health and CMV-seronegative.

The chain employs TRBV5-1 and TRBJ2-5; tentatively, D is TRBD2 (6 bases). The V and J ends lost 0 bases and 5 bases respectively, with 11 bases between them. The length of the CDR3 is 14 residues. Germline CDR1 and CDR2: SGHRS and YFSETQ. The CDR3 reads CASSLARGGETQYF. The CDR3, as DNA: TGCGCCAGCAGCTTGGCTAGAGGAGGGGAGACCCAGTACTTC.

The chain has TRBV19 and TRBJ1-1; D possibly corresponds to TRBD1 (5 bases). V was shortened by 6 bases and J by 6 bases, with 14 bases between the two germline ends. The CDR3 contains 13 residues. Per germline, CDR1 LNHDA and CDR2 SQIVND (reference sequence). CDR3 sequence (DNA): TGTGCCAGTAGACTCGGGGGTGGTGCTGAAGCTTTCTTT. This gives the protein CASRLGGGAEAFF. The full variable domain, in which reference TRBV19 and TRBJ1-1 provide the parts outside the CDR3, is DGGITQSPKYLFRKEGQNVTLSCEQNLNHDAMYWYRQDPGQGLRLIYYSQIVNDFQKGDIAEGYSVSREKKESFPLTVTSAQKNPTAFYLCASRLGGGAEAFFGQGTRLTVV.

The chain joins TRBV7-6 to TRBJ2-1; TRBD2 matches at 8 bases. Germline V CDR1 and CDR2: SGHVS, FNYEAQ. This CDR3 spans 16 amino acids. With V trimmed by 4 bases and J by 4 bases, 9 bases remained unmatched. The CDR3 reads CASSSEPGLGYNEQFF. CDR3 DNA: TGTGCCAGCAGCTCGGAACCGGGACTAGGGTACAATGAGCAGTTCTTC.

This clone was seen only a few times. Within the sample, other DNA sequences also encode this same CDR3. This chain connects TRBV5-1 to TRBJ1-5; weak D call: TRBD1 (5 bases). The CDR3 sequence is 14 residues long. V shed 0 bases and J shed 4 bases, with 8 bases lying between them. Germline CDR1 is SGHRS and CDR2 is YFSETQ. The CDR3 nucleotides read TGCGCCAGCAGCTTGGGGAGGGGAAATCAGCCCCAGCATTTT. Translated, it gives CASSLGRGNQPQHF.

CDR3 amino acids: CASSSDGVYGYTF. The CDR3 bases are TGCGCCAGCAGCAGCGACGGAGTCTATGGCTACACCTTC. V usage is TRBV5-1 and J usage is TRBJ1-2, with D hard to call. Trimming stripped 4 bases from V and 4 bases from J, with 11 bases between. Germline V gene sequence: CDR1 SGHRS, CDR2 YFSETQ. CDR3 length equals 13 residues.

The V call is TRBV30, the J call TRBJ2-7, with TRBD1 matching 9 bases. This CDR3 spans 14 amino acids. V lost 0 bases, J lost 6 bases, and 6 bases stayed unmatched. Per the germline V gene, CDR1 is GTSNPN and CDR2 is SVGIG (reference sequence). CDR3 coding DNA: TGTGCCTGGAGTGTGACAGGGGGGGGATCCGAGCAGTACTTC. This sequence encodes CAWSVTGGGSEQYF.

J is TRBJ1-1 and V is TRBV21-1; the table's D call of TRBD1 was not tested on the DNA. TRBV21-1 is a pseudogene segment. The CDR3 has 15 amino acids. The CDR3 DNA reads TGTGCCAGCAGCAAAGCCGGCAGGGTGAACACTGAAGCTTTCTTT. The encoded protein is CASSKAGRVNTEAFF.

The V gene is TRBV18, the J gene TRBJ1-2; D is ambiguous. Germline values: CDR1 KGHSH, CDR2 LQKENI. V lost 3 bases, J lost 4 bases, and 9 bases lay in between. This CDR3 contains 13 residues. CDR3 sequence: CASSPNGFYGYTF. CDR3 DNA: TGTGCCAGCTCACCGAACGGTTTCTATGGCTACACCTTC.

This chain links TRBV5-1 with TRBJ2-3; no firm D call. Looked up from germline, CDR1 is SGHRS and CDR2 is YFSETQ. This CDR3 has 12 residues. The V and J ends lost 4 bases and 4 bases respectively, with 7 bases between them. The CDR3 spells CASSPNADTQYF. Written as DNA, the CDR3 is TGCGCCAGCAGCCCCAATGCAGATACGCAGTATTTT.

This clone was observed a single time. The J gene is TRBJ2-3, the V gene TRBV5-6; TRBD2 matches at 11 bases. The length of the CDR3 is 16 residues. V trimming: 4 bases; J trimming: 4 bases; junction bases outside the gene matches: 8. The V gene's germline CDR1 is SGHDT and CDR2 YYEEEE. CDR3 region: CASSVIAGGFPDTQYF. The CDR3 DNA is TGTGCCAGCAGCGTTATAGCGGGAGGGTTCCCAGATACGCAGTATTTT.

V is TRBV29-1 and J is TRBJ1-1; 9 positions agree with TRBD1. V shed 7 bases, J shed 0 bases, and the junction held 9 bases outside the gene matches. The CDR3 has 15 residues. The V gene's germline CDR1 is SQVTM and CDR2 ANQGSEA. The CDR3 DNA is TGCAGCGGAAGACAGGGGGGAGGCTTGAACACTGAAGCTTTCTTT. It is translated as CSGRQGGGLNTEAFF.

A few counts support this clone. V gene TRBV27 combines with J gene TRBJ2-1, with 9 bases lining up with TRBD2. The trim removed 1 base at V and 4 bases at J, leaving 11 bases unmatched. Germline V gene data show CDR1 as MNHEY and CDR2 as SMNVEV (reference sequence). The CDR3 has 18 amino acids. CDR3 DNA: TGTGCCAGCAGTTTATTCTCTATAGCGGGAGAGACATACAATGAGCAGTTCTTC. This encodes CASSLFSIAGETYNEQFF.

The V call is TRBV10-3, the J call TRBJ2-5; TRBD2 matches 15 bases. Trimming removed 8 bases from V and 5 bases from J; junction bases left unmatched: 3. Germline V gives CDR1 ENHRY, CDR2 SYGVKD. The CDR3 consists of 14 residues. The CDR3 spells CAIGGTSGGETQYF. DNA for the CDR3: TGTGCCATCGGGGGGACTAGCGGGGGGGAGACCCAGTACTTC.

The CDR3 is CASSLYGQPQHF. In nucleotides, the CDR3 is TGTGCCAGCAGCTTATATGGCCAGCCCCAGCATTTT. This sequence joins TRBV5-4 and TRBJ1-5; D uncertain. Germline values: CDR1 SGHNT, CDR2 YYREEE (reference sequence). V lost 2 bases and J 7 bases, leaving 7 bases between the germline ends. The CDR3 loop spans 12 amino acids.

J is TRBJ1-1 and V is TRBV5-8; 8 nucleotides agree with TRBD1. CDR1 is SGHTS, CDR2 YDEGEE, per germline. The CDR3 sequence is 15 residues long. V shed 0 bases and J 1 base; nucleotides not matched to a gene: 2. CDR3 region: CASSLEGTGNTEAFF. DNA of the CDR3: TGTGCCAGCAGCTTGGAAGGGACAGGGAACACTGAAGCTTTCTTT.

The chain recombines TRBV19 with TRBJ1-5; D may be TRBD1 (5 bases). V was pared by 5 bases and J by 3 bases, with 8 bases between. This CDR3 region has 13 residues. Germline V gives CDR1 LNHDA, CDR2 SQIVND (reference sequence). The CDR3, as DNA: TGTGCCAGTAGTGTGGGGCCCAATCAGCCCCAGCATTTT. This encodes CASSVGPNQPQHF.

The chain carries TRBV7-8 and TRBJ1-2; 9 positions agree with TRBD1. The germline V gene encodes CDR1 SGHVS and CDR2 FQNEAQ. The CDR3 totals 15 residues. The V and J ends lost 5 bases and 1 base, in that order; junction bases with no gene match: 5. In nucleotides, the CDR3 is TGTGCCAGCAGCCAAGGACAGGGGTATAACTATGGCTACACCTTC. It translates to CASSQGQGYNYGYTF. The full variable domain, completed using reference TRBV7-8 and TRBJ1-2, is GAGVSQSPRYKVAKRGQDVALRCDPISGHVSLFWYQQALGQGPEFLTYFQNEAQLDKSGLPSDRFFAERPEGSVSTLKIQRTQQEDSAVYLCASSQGQGYNYGYTFGSGTRLTVV.

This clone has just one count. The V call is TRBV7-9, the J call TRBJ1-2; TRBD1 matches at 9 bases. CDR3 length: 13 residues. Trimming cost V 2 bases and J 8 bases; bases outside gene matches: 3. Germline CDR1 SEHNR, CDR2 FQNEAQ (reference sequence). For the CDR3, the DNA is TGTGCCAGCAGCTTATCGACAGGGGGAGGCTACACCTTC. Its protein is CASSLSTGGGYTF. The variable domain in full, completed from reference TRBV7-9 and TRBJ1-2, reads DTGVSQNPRHKITKRGQNVTFRCDPISEHNRLYWYRQTLGQGPEFLTYFQNEAQLEKSRLLSDRFSAERPKGSFSTLEIQRTEQGDSAMYLCASSLSTGGGYTFGSGTRLTVV.

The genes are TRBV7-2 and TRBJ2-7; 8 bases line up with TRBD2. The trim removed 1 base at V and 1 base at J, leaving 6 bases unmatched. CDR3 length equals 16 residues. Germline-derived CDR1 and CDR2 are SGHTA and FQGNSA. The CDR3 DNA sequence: TGTGCCAGCAGCTTAGAAGCGGGAGTCGCTTCCTACGAGCAGTACTTC. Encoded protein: CASSLEAGVASYEQYF.

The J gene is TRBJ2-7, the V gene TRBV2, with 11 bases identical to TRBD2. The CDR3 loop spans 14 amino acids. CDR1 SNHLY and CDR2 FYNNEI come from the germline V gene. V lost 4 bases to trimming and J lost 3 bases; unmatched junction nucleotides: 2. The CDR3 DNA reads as TGTGCCAGCAGTGGACTAGCGGGGCACTACGAGCAGTACTTC. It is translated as CASSGLAGHYEQYF. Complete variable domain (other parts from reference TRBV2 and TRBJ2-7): EPEVTQTPSHQVTQMGQEVILRCVPISNHLYFYWYRQILGQKVEFLVSFYNNEISEKSEIFDDQFSVERPDGSNFTLKIRSTKLEDSAMYFCASSGLAGHYEQYFGPGTRLTVT.

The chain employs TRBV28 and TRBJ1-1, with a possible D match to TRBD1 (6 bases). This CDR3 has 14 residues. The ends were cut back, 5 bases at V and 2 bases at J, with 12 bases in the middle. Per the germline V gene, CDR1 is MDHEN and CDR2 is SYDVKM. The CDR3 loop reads CASSPHRENTEAFF. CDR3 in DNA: TGTGCCAGCAGTCCTCACAGGGAAAACACTGAAGCTTTCTTT.

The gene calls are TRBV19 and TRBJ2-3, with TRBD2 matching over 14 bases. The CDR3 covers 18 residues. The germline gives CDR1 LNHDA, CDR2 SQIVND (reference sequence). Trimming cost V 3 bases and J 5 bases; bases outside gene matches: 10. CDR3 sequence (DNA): TGTGCCAGTAGTATGTTTGGACTAGCGGGAGGTGGTGGAGATACGCAGTATTTT. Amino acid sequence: CASSMFGLAGGGGDTQYF.

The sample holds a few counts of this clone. The CDR3: CASSLSQGGGYTF. The CDR3 nucleotides are TGTGCCAGCAGCTTATCCCAGGGGGGAGGCTACACCTTC. The gene calls are TRBV7-3 and TRBJ1-2; 7 bases fit TRBD1. The CDR3 consists of 13 residues. Germline V gene lookup returns CDR1 SGHTA and CDR2 FQGTGA. Trimming took 2 bases from V and 8 from J; bases not matched to a gene: 5.

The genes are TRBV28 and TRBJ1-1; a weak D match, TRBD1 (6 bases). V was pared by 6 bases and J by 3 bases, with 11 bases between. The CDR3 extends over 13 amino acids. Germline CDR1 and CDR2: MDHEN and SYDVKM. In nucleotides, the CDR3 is TGTGCCAGCAGCCTACACAGGGACACTGAAGCTTTCTTT. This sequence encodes CASSLHRDTEAFF.

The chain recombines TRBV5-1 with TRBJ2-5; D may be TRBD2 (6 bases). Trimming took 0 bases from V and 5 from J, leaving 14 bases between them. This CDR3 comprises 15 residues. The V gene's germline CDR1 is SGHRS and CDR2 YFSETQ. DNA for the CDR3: TGCGCCAGCAGCTTGGCGGGGGTCATCACGGAGACCCAGTACTTC. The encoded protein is CASSLAGVITETQYF. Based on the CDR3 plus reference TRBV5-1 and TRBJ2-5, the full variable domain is KAGVTQTPRYLIKTRGQQVTLSCSPISGHRSVSWYQQTPGQGLQFLFEYFSETQRNKGNFPGRFSGRQFSNSRSEMNVSTLELGDSALYLCASSLAGVITETQYFGPGTRLLVL.

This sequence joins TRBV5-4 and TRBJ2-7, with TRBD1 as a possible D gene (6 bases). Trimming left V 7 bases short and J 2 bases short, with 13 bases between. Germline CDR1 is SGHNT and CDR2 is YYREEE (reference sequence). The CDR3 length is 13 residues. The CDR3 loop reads CASRRDIAYEQYF. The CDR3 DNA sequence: TGTGCCAGCCGCCGGGACATAGCCTACGAGCAGTACTTC.